Listed below are T cell receptor beta chains from one sample, sequenced in a study of blood T cell repertoires in COVID-19. Assay used: immunoSEQ multiplex PCR; TCRdb lists only in-frame clones, some missing. The sample records about 480,000 clones, 88% being singletons. The source material was PBMCs or T cells enriched from blood (not recorded which). The receptors originated from a woman aged 40 to 49 who had recovered from COVID-19. CDR3s include the opening cysteine and the closing phenylalanine or tryptophan. The order of the fields is J gene, V gene, clone size, D gene, CDR3 protein, CDR3 DNA. A D gene is named only where the DNA matches it firmly. Some rows mark clone size as missing; the rest say once, few, many or name a class of expanded clone.

J gene: TRBJ1-1; V gene: TRBV5-4; clone size: NA; D gene: TRBD1; CDR3 protein: CASSLQGATEAFF; CDR3 DNA: TGTGCCAGCAGCTTACAGGGGGCCACTGAAGCTTTCTTT
J gene: TRBJ1-5; V gene: TRBV5-8; clone size: few; D gene: TRBD1; CDR3 protein: CASSRGTGAQSNQPQHF; CDR3 DNA: TGTGCCAGCAGCAGGGGGACAGGGGCCCAGAGCAATCAGCCCCAGCATTTT
J gene: TRBJ1-2; V gene: TRBV4-3; clone size: NA; D gene: TRBD1; CDR3 protein: CASSQDQGANYGYTF; CDR3 DNA: TGCGCCAGCAGCCAAGATCAGGGGGCTAACTATGGCTACACCTTC
J gene: TRBJ1-2; V gene: TRBV6-5; clone size: NA; D gene: NA; CDR3 protein: CASSRQDHYGYTF; CDR3 DNA: TGTGCCAGCAGCCGACAGGACCACTATGGCTACACCTTC
J gene: TRBJ1-2; V gene: TRBV28; clone size: NA; D gene: TRBD1; CDR3 protein: CASSPPTGAYSYGYTF; CDR3 DNA: TGTGCCAGCAGTCCACCCACAGGGGCCTACTCCTATGGCTACACCTTC
J gene: TRBJ2-2; V gene: TRBV27; clone size: NA; D gene: NA; CDR3 protein: CASSPGTQLTGELFF; CDR3 DNA: TGTGCCAGCAGTCCCGGGACTCAACTAACCGGGGAGCTGTTTTTT
J gene: TRBJ2-2; V gene: TRBV4-3; clone size: NA; D gene: TRBD2; CDR3 protein: CASSQDQAGVNTGELFF; CDR3 DNA: TGCGCCAGCAGCCAAGATCAAGCGGGAGTGAACACCGGGGAGCTGTTTTTT
J gene: TRBJ2-1; V gene: TRBV5-1; clone size: NA; D gene: TRBD2; CDR3 protein: CASSLARLAGFDEQFF; CDR3 DNA: TGCGCCAGCAGCTTGGCCAGACTAGCGGGGTTCGATGAGCAGTTCTTC
J gene: TRBJ1-2; V gene: TRBV7-9; clone size: NA; D gene: NA; CDR3 protein: CASSPSLDSPEDGYTF; CDR3 DNA: TGTGCCAGCAGCCCATCTTTGGACAGTCCCGAGGATGGCTACACCTTC
J gene: TRBJ2-5; V gene: TRBV28; clone size: NA; D gene: TRBD2; CDR3 protein: CASGGGGKTQYF; CDR3 DNA: TGTGCCAGCGGTGGGGGGGGAAAGACCCAGTACTTC
J gene: TRBJ2-7; V gene: TRBV5-1; clone size: NA; D gene: TRBD2; CDR3 protein: CASSLRSSGTHEQYF; CDR3 DNA: TGCGCCAGCAGCTTGAGATCTAGCGGGACCCACGAGCAGTACTTC
J gene: TRBJ2-1; V gene: TRBV19; clone size: few; D gene: TRBD2; CDR3 protein: CASSIPGAGGNEQFF; CDR3 DNA: TGTGCCAGTAGTATACCAGGAGCCGGGGGGAATGAGCAGTTCTTC
J gene: TRBJ1-5; V gene: TRBV6-2/TRBV6-3; clone size: NA; D gene: NA; CDR3 protein: CASSYQQDQPQHF; CDR3 DNA: TGTGCCAGCAGTTACCAACAGGATCAGCCCCAGCATTTT
J gene: TRBJ2-1; V gene: TRBV4-1; clone size: NA; D gene: NA; CDR3 protein: CASSQDRNTISYNEQFF; CDR3 DNA: TGCGCCAGCAGCCAAGATCGAAACACCATCTCCTACAATGAGCAGTTCTTC
J gene: TRBJ2-5; V gene: TRBV24-1; clone size: NA; D gene: TRBD2; CDR3 protein: CATSGVSGEETQYF; CDR3 DNA: TGTGCCACCAGTGGTGTTAGCGGGGAAGAGACCCAGTACTTC
J gene: TRBJ1-5; V gene: TRBV27; clone size: NA; D gene: TRBD1; CDR3 protein: CASSSSYRGAQPQHF; CDR3 DNA: TGTGCCAGCAGTTCGTCTTACAGGGGGGCTCAGCCCCAGCATTTT
J gene: TRBJ1-1; V gene: TRBV24-1; clone size: few; D gene: NA; CDR3 protein: CATSDSSGGWDTEAFF; CDR3 DNA: TGTGCCACCAGTGATTCCTCGGGAGGGTGGGACACTGAAGCTTTCTTT
J gene: TRBJ1-2; V gene: TRBV19; clone size: NA; D gene: TRBD1; CDR3 protein: CASSITGGSGYTF; CDR3 DNA: TGTGCCAGTAGTATAACAGGGGGCAGTGGCTACACCTTC
J gene: TRBJ1-5; V gene: TRBV20-1; clone size: once; D gene: NA; CDR3 protein: CSASPAPRGHQPQHF; CDR3 DNA: TGCAGTGCTAGTCCGGCTCCCCGCGGCCATCAGCCCCAGCATTTT
J gene: TRBJ2-7; V gene: TRBV12-3/TRBV12-4; clone size: once; D gene: TRBD1; CDR3 protein: CASRSGTGYEQYF; CDR3 DNA: TGTGCCAGCAGGTCCGGGACAGGCTACGAGCAGTACTTC
J gene: TRBJ2-1; V gene: TRBV4-3; clone size: NA; D gene: NA; CDR3 protein: CASSQLASSYNEQFF; CDR3 DNA: TGCGCCAGCAGCCAATTAGCTAGCTCCTACAATGAGCAGTTCTTC
J gene: TRBJ2-7; V gene: TRBV11-2; clone size: NA; D gene: NA; CDR3 protein: CASSLWAEQYF; CDR3 DNA: TGTGCCAGCAGCTTGTGGGCCGAGCAGTACTTC
J gene: TRBJ2-2; V gene: TRBV2; clone size: NA; D gene: NA; CDR3 protein: CASRSNRDVGELFF; CDR3 DNA: TGTGCCAGCAGGTCTAACAGGGACGTCGGGGAGCTGTTTTTT
J gene: TRBJ2-1; V gene: TRBV6-5; clone size: NA; D gene: TRBD1; CDR3 protein: CASTLPRDRANEQFF; CDR3 DNA: TGTGCCAGCACCCTACCCCGGGACAGGGCTAATGAGCAGTTCTTC
J gene: TRBJ1-2; V gene: TRBV4-3; clone size: NA; D gene: NA; CDR3 protein: CASSQDPAGPNYGYTF; CDR3 DNA: TGCGCCAGCAGCCAAGATCCGGCAGGGCCAAACTATGGCTACACCTTC
J gene: TRBJ1-5; V gene: TRBV25-1; clone size: NA; D gene: NA; CDR3 protein: CASSVTGSNQPQHF; CDR3 DNA: TGTGCCAGCAGTGTAACAGGGAGCAATCAGCCCCAGCATTTT
J gene: TRBJ2-1; V gene: TRBV28; clone size: NA; D gene: NA; CDR3 protein: CASRTVREQFF; CDR3 DNA: TGTGCCAGTCGGACAGTCCGGGAGCAGTTCTTC
J gene: TRBJ2-3; V gene: TRBV7-2; clone size: NA; D gene: TRBD2; CDR3 protein: CASSPRAGTSGTDTQYF; CDR3 DNA: TGTGCCAGCAGCCCTCGCGCGGGAACTAGCGGCACAGATACGCAGTATTTT
J gene: TRBJ2-7; V gene: TRBV6-5; clone size: NA; D gene: NA; CDR3 protein: CASSYSGSWPYEQYF; CDR3 DNA: TGTGCCAGCAGTTACTCAGGGAGTTGGCCCTACGAGCAGTACTTC
J gene: TRBJ2-7; V gene: TRBV2; clone size: once; D gene: TRBD1; CDR3 protein: CASSEPHRGRYEQYF; CDR3 DNA: TGTGCCAGCAGTGAACCCCACAGGGGGCGGTACGAGCAGTACTTC
J gene: TRBJ2-3; V gene: TRBV7-2; clone size: NA; D gene: NA; CDR3 protein: CASRASRGGDTQYF; CDR3 DNA: TGTGCCAGCAGAGCCTCTAGAGGTGGCGATACGCAGTATTTT
J gene: TRBJ1-2; V gene: TRBV7-6; clone size: NA; D gene: NA; CDR3 protein: CASSLLTGGAYGYTF; CDR3 DNA: TGTGCCAGCAGCTTACTTACAGGAGGGGCCTATGGCTACACCTTC
J gene: TRBJ1-1; V gene: TRBV5-4; clone size: NA; D gene: NA; CDR3 protein: CASRPGSFNTEAFF; CDR3 DNA: TGTGCCAGCAGGCCGGGATCCTTTAACACTGAAGCTTTCTTT
J gene: TRBJ1-2; V gene: TRBV5-8; clone size: NA; D gene: NA; CDR3 protein: CASSLTGSGYTF; CDR3 DNA: TGTGCCAGCAGCTTGACAGGGAGCGGCTACACCTTC
J gene: TRBJ2-1; V gene: TRBV9; clone size: NA; D gene: TRBD2; CDR3 protein: CASSVVAGGPYNEQFF; CDR3 DNA: TGTGCCAGCAGCGTAGTGGCGGGAGGCCCCTACAATGAGCAGTTCTTC
J gene: TRBJ2-7; V gene: TRBV27; clone size: NA; D gene: NA; CDR3 protein: CASSLTSSWGVYEQYF; CDR3 DNA: TGTGCCAGCAGTTTGACCTCCTCTTGGGGGGTATACGAGCAGTACTTC
J gene: TRBJ1-5; V gene: TRBV6-2/TRBV6-3; clone size: NA; D gene: NA; CDR3 protein: CASSYSYVQPQHF; CDR3 DNA: TGTGCCAGCAGTTATAGTTACGTTCAGCCCCAGCATTTT
J gene: TRBJ1-6; V gene: TRBV5-1; clone size: NA; D gene: TRBD1; CDR3 protein: CASSLLGQSSGTFNSPLHF; CDR3 DNA: TGCGCCAGCAGCTTGCTGGGACAGTCTTCTGGAACCTTTAATTCACCCCTCCACTTT
J gene: TRBJ1-2; V gene: TRBV19; clone size: many; D gene: TRBD1; CDR3 protein: CASSTRGQGNGYTF; CDR3 DNA: TGTGCCAGTAGTACCCGAGGACAGGGCAATGGCTACACCTTC
J gene: TRBJ2-7; V gene: TRBV6-5; clone size: NA; D gene: NA; CDR3 protein: CASTPGGGAGEQYF; CDR3 DNA: TGTGCCAGCACCCCCGGAGGGGGGGCGGGCGAGCAGTACTTC
J gene: TRBJ2-2; V gene: TRBV11-3; clone size: NA; D gene: NA; CDR3 protein: CASSSQGHNTGELFF; CDR3 DNA: TGTGCCAGCAGCTCGCAGGGGCATAACACCGGGGAGCTGTTTTTT
J gene: TRBJ1-1; V gene: TRBV6-2/TRBV6-3; clone size: NA; D gene: NA; CDR3 protein: CASSLGQPNTEAFF; CDR3 DNA: TGTGCCAGCAGTCTAGGACAGCCGAACACTGAAGCTTTCTTT
J gene: TRBJ2-1; V gene: TRBV6-2/TRBV6-3; clone size: NA; D gene: TRBD2; CDR3 protein: CASSQTSEGQFF; CDR3 DNA: TGTGCCAGCAGCCAAACTAGCGAAGGGCAGTTCTTC
J gene: TRBJ2-1; V gene: TRBV11-3; clone size: NA; D gene: NA; CDR3 protein: CASSPGWEQFF; CDR3 DNA: TGTGCCAGCAGCCCCGGGTGGGAGCAGTTCTTC
J gene: TRBJ2-1; V gene: TRBV19; clone size: NA; D gene: NA; CDR3 protein: CASSPPQGSSSYNEQFF; CDR3 DNA: TGTGCCAGTAGTCCTCCCCAGGGGTCGAGCTCCTACAATGAGCAGTTCTTC
J gene: TRBJ2-7; V gene: TRBV18; clone size: NA; D gene: TRBD1; CDR3 protein: CASSLVAGGVEQYF; CDR3 DNA: TGTGCCAGCTCACTGGTAGCAGGGGGCGTCGAGCAGTACTTC
J gene: TRBJ1-1; V gene: TRBV4-3; clone size: NA; D gene: TRBD1; CDR3 protein: CASSQRQGADLDTEAFF; CDR3 DNA: TGCGCCAGCAGCCAGAGACAGGGGGCTGATTTGGACACTGAAGCTTTCTTT
J gene: TRBJ2-7; V gene: TRBV14; clone size: NA; D gene: NA; CDR3 protein: CASSQVRGSYEQYF; CDR3 DNA: TGTGCCAGCAGCCAAGTTCGGGGCTCCTACGAGCAGTACTTC
J gene: TRBJ1-1; V gene: TRBV24-1; clone size: NA; D gene: NA; CDR3 protein: CATSDHRNTEAFF; CDR3 DNA: TGTGCCACCAGTGACCACAGGAACACTGAAGCTTTCTTT
J gene: TRBJ1-5; V gene: TRBV5-1; clone size: once; D gene: TRBD1; CDR3 protein: CASSPGTDSNQPQHF; CDR3 DNA: TGCGCCAGCAGCCCCGGGACAGATAGCAATCAGCCCCAGCATTTT
J gene: TRBJ2-2; V gene: TRBV7-7; clone size: NA; D gene: NA; CDR3 protein: CASSLLVTGELFF; CDR3 DNA: TGTGCTAGCAGCTTATTAGTAACCGGGGAGCTGTTTTTT
J gene: TRBJ1-2; V gene: TRBV14; clone size: NA; D gene: NA; CDR3 protein: CASSQVGLIANYGYTF; CDR3 DNA: TGTGCCAGCAGCCAAGTGGGACTGATAGCTAACTATGGCTACACCTTC
J gene: TRBJ1-2; V gene: TRBV6-5; clone size: NA; D gene: NA; CDR3 protein: CASSYVMNSNYGYTF; CDR3 DNA: TGTGCCAGCAGTTATGTTATGAACTCTAACTATGGCTACACCTTC
J gene: TRBJ2-1; V gene: TRBV10-2; clone size: NA; D gene: TRBD1; CDR3 protein: CASLQGAYNEQFF; CDR3 DNA: TGCGCCAGCTTACAGGGGGCTTACAATGAGCAGTTCTTC
J gene: TRBJ2-7; V gene: TRBV15; clone size: NA; D gene: TRBD1; CDR3 protein: CATSRDYGTDYEQYF; CDR3 DNA: TGTGCCACCAGCAGAGATTATGGGACAGACTACGAGCAGTACTTC
J gene: TRBJ1-2; V gene: TRBV13; clone size: NA; D gene: TRBD1; CDR3 protein: CASSLGLSSRGDYGYTF; CDR3 DNA: TGTGCCAGCAGCTTAGGCCTCTCGAGCAGGGGGGACTATGGCTACACCTTC
J gene: TRBJ2-2; V gene: TRBV18; clone size: once; D gene: TRBD1; CDR3 protein: CASSPRGQGIANTGELFF; CDR3 DNA: TGTGCCAGCTCACCAAGGGGACAGGGGATAGCGAACACCGGGGAGCTGTTTTTT
J gene: TRBJ2-5; V gene: TRBV5-4; clone size: NA; D gene: NA; CDR3 protein: CASSSPSEGETQYF; CDR3 DNA: TGTGCCAGCAGCTCTCCTAGCGAGGGGGAGACCCAGTACTTC